The rows below give T cell receptor beta chains drawn from one sample of a study of cytomegalovirus exposure and HLA in healthy donors. Profiled with immunoSEQ multiplex PCR; TCRdb holds only in-frame clones, not every one. The sample includes 100,000 to 150,000 clones, roughly nine tenths of them seen just once. The sequenced sample was PBMCs. These receptor sequences come from a young woman in good health and CMV-seronegative. The CDR3 runs from the conserved cysteine through the conserved F or W. A D gene is named only where the DNA matches it firmly. A clone size is listed for some rows: how often the clone was seen (once, few, many), or a class if it is expanded.

>-|-|TRBJ2-6|TRBV6-6
CATKQGANVLTF
TGTGCCACAAAACAGGGGGCCAACGTCCTGACTTTC
>-|TRBD1|TRBJ1-1|TRBV27
CASSPIRQGATEAFF
TGTGCCAGCAGTCCCATACGACAGGGGGCGACTGAAGCTTTCTTT
>-|-|TRBJ1-1|TRBV7-9
CASSSRDTETEAFF
TGTGCCAGCAGCTCCCGGGACACTGAAACTGAAGCTTTCTTT
>-|-|TRBJ1-4|TRBV28
CASSIRTATNEKLFF
TGTGCCAGCAGTATCAGGACAGCAACTAATGAAAAACTGTTTTTT
>-|-|TRBJ1-3|TRBV4-1
CASSQEPKPVTRVLNTIYF
TGCGCCAGCAGCCAAGAACCCAAGCCCGTGACCAGGGTGCTAAACACCATATATTTT
>-|-|TRBJ2-2|TRBV30
CAWSVLAGTGELFF
TGTGCCTGGAGTGTACTCGCCGGCACCGGGGAGCTGTTTTTT
>-|TRBD2|TRBJ2-3|TRBV11-2
CASSLTGGGATDTQYF
TGTGCCAGCAGCTTGACGGGCGGGGGGGCCACAGATACGCAGTATTTT
>-|TRBD2|TRBJ2-7|TRBV7-9
CASRPLASPYEQYF
TGTGCCAGCAGACCACTAGCGTCCCCCTACGAGCAGTACTTC
>once|-|TRBJ1-5|TRBV7-7
CASSRDKETHSNQPQHF
TGTGCCAGCAGCCGGGACAAGGAAACCCATAGCAATCAGCCCCAGCATTTT
>-|-|TRBJ2-5|TRBV30
CAARFGETQYF
TGTGCCGCTAGGTTCGGGGAGACCCAGTACTTC
>-|-|TRBJ1-5|TRBV15
CATSRDRGENQPQHF
TGTGCCACCAGCAGAGATCGGGGAGAGAATCAGCCCCAGCATTTT
>-|-|TRBJ2-3|TRBV18
CASAESGDTQYF
TGTGCCAGCGCCGAGAGCGGAGATACGCAGTATTTT
>-|TRBD1|TRBJ1-5|TRBV28
CASKPENRGINQPQHF
TGTGCCAGCAAGCCCGAGAACAGGGGAATCAATCAGCCCCAGCATTTT
>few|TRBD1|TRBJ1-5|TRBV28
CASRRTGFRQPQHF
TGTGCCAGCAGGAGGACAGGGTTCCGTCAGCCCCAGCATTTT
>-|-|TRBJ2-2|TRBV6-5
CASSGWPNTGELFF
TGTGCCAGCAGCGGGTGGCCGAACACCGGGGAGCTGTTTTTT
>-|TRBD2|TRBJ2-7|TRBV7-9
CASSYSGNYEQYF
TGTGCCAGCAGCTATAGCGGGAACTACGAGCAGTACTTC
>-|TRBD1|TRBJ2-3|TRBV27
CASGFILGQGVTDTQYF
TGTGCCAGCGGGTTTATCCTCGGACAGGGGGTGACAGATACGCAGTATTTT
>-|-|TRBJ1-6|TRBV4-2
CASSQQLSRDSPLHF
TGTGCCAGCAGCCAACAACTCTCTCGAGATTCACCCCTCCACTTT
>-|-|TRBJ2-1|TRBV27
CASSSLDKFHNEQFF
TGTGCCAGCAGTTCACTAGACAAATTCCACAATGAGCAGTTCTTC
>-|TRBD2|TRBJ2-5|TRBV7-2
CASSLNSGEETQYF
TGTGCCAGCAGCTTAAATAGCGGGGAAGAGACCCAGTACTTC
>-|-|TRBJ2-2|TRBV15
CATSRDPQGTTGELFF
TGTGCCACCAGCAGAGATCCCCAGGGGACCACCGGGGAGCTGTTTTTT
>-|-|TRBJ1-5|TRBV7-2
CASSVQEYNQPQHF
TGTGCCAGCAGTGTACAGGAATACAATCAGCCCCAGCATTTT
>-|-|TRBJ2-7|TRBV5-1
CASKISGTYEQYF
TGCGCCAGCAAGATCTCAGGGACCTACGAGCAGTACTTC
>-|TRBD1|TRBJ2-1|TRBV5-1
CASSRGQGPSTNEQFF
TGCGCCAGCAGCAGGGGACAGGGTCCCAGTACCAATGAGCAGTTCTTC
>-|TRBD2|TRBJ2-1|TRBV7-9
CASRTSGWGEQFF
TGTGCCAGCAGGACTAGCGGATGGGGTGAGCAGTTCTTC
>-|-|TRBJ1-2|TRBV29-1
CSVEKQVNYGYTF
TGCAGCGTTGAAAAACAGGTGAACTATGGCTACACCTTC
>-|TRBD1|TRBJ1-5|TRBV28
CASDPAGQGAFSNQPQHF
TGTGCCAGCGACCCCGCGGGACAGGGGGCGTTTAGCAATCAGCCCCAGCATTTT
>-|-|TRBJ2-1|TRBV6-1
CASNPGSYNEQFF
TGTGCCAGCAATCCCGGGAGTTACAATGAGCAGTTCTTC
>-|-|TRBJ1-2|TRBV30
CAKGGTSISPNYGYTF
TGTGCCAAGGGGGGGACTAGCATCTCCCCCAACTATGGCTACACCTTC
>-|-|TRBJ2-7|TRBV29-1
CSVLMVSGSDEQYF
TGCAGCGTTTTAATGGTCTCGGGATCGGACGAGCAGTACTTC
>-|-|TRBJ1-1|TRBV10-1
CASSESVSPTEAFF
TGCGCCAGCAGTGAGAGCGTGAGTCCCACTGAAGCTTTCTTT
>-|TRBD2|TRBJ2-3|TRBV5-1
CASSLTAGGLDTQYF
TGCGCCAGCAGCTTGACAGCGGGGGGGTTAGATACGCAGTATTTT
>-|-|TRBJ2-1|TRBV29-1
CSVDPAGLGNEQFF
TGCAGCGTTGACCCAGCGGGTTTGGGGAATGAGCAGTTCTTC
>-|TRBD1|TRBJ1-1|TRBV5-1
CASSLQGALTEAFF
TGCGCCAGCAGCTTGCAGGGGGCTCTCACTGAAGCTTTCTTT
>-|-|TRBJ1-1|TRBV25-1
CASSEYGGGTEAFF
TGTGCCAGCAGTGAATATGGGGGAGGCACTGAAGCTTTCTTT
>-|-|TRBJ2-5|TRBV7-6
CASSSTRSGETQYF
TGTGCCAGCAGCTCGACTAGATCAGGGGAGACCCAGTACTTC
>-|-|TRBJ1-5|TRBV5-4
CASSFWEQGRNQPQHF
TGTGCCAGCAGCTTCTGGGAACAGGGTCGCAATCAGCCCCAGCATTTT
>once|-|TRBJ1-2|TRBV6-6
CASSYDLLDSYGYTF
TGTGCCAGCAGTTACGACCTTTTGGACAGCTATGGCTACACCTTC
>-|-|TRBJ2-5|TRBV18
CASSQGFGETQYF
TGTGCCAGCTCACAGGGGTTTGGAGAGACCCAGTACTTC
>-|TRBD2|TRBJ2-7|TRBV6-5
CAALASGSDEQYF
TGTGCCGCCCTAGCTAGCGGGAGTGACGAGCAGTACTTC
>-|TRBD1|TRBJ2-3|TRBV11-2
CASSYRTGVFGDTQYF
TGTGCCAGCAGTTATCGGACAGGGGTTTTTGGAGATACGCAGTATTTT
>-|TRBD1|TRBJ1-5|TRBV4-3
CASSPDRVNQPQHF
TGCGCCAGCAGCCCGGACAGGGTAAATCAGCCCCAGCATTTT
>-|TRBD1|TRBJ1-5|TRBV6-6
CASRQWDRGVDQPQHF
TGTGCCAGCAGGCAGTGGGACAGGGGCGTAGATCAGCCCCAGCATTTT
>-|TRBD2|TRBJ2-5|TRBV6-1
CASSDTTGGQETQYF
TGTGCCAGCAGTGATACCACGGGGGGCCAAGAGACCCAGTACTTC
>-|TRBD1|TRBJ2-5|TRBV10-3
CAIADRAETQYF
TGTGCCATCGCGGACAGGGCTGAGACCCAGTACTTC
>-|TRBD1|TRBJ2-5|TRBV7-2
CASTIRGLTVAQYF
TGTGCCAGCACCATTAGGGGGCTCACCGTGGCCCAGTACTTC
>-|-|TRBJ1-1|TRBV27
CASTAGVNTEAFF
TGTGCCAGCACGGCGGGTGTGAACACTGAAGCTTTCTTT
>-|-|TRBJ1-1|TRBV29-1
CSVEPDTEAFF
TGCAGCGTTGAACCTGACACTGAAGCTTTCTTT
>few|TRBD2|TRBJ2-1|TRBV6-1
CATDVGSGRDEQFF
TGTGCCACCGATGTTGGGAGCGGGAGGGATGAGCAGTTCTTC
>-|-|TRBJ2-5|TRBV28
CASRGRLRGQETQYF
TGTGCCAGCCGGGGGAGGCTCAGAGGGCAAGAGACCCAGTACTTC
>once|-|TRBJ2-2|TRBV19
CASSTWELRTGELFF
TGTGCCAGTAGTACGTGGGAGTTGCGCACCGGGGAGCTGTTTTTT
>-|-|TRBJ2-3|TRBV27
CASSSAPKTGGFHTDTQYF
TGTGCCAGCAGCTCCGCTCCCAAGACAGGCGGTTTTCATACAGATACGCAGTATTTT
>-|TRBD1|TRBJ2-5|TRBV5-6
CASRSQGAGKTQYF
TGTGCCAGCAGATCACAGGGGGCGGGGAAGACCCAGTACTTC
>-|TRBD1|TRBJ1-5|TRBV28
CASSSNRGKVSNQPQHF
TGTGCCAGCAGTTCCAACAGGGGAAAAGTTAGCAATCAGCCCCAGCATTTT